This TCR beta chain originates from a study of blood T cell repertoires in COVID-19. Study summary: Material from acute and convalescent COVID-19 was sourced from the United States, Italy and Spain. From T cells, B-cell-depleted T cells, or PBMCs came the material, which was cDNA or gDNA.

V shed 3 bases and J 0 bases; nucleotides not matched to a gene: 2. This CDR3 is 16 amino acids long. Germline CDR1 and CDR2: SQVTM and ANQGSEA. TCRdb keeps only in-frame clones here, not all; method: immunoSEQ multiplex PCR. The table has some 120,000 clones, 90% seen once; the top ten hold about 3.5%. The sample was peripheral blood. The genes are TRBV29-1 and TRBJ2-1; 13 nucleotides match TRBD2. The clonotype was recovered from a man in his forties or fifties with active COVID-19. The CDR3 DNA reads as TGCAGCGTTGAGGGACTAGCGGGATCCTCCTACAATGAGCAGTTCTTC. Translating it yields CSVEGLAGSSYNEQFF.